This T cell receptor beta chain was obtained from a study of T cell responses to AZD1222 COVID-19 vaccine. Study summary: Recipients boosted at about 4 weeks or about 12 weeks are pooled.

TCRdb's copy holds only in-frame clones and misses some; the assay was immunoSEQ multiplex PCR. The data show over 80,000 clones, with 75% to 90% seen just once and approximately 30% held by the top ten. Concerning this clone itself: Its antigen is undetermined.

The CDR3 length is 17 residues. J gave up 5 bases and V 5 bases, and 16 bases lay outside the gene matches. Germline loops: CDR1 SQVTM, CDR2 ANQGSEA. General study results and limits: Donors skewed white British and female; clonal diversity was possibly underestimated. Only six people who got AZD1222 tested seropositive at baseline. Increased Spike-specific TCR breadth and depth were observed after two AZD1222 doses.

The source of this sequence is an adult in good health. The V gene is TRBV29-1, the J gene TRBJ2-3; 10 bases are a match to TRBD1. Sample: peripheral blood, taken on day 0 of AZD1222 vaccination. This CDR3 reads CSVTGTGEIGSKDTQYF. The CDR3 nucleotides read TGCAGCGTTACCGGGACAGGGGAGATTGGATCAAAAGATACGCAGTATTTT.